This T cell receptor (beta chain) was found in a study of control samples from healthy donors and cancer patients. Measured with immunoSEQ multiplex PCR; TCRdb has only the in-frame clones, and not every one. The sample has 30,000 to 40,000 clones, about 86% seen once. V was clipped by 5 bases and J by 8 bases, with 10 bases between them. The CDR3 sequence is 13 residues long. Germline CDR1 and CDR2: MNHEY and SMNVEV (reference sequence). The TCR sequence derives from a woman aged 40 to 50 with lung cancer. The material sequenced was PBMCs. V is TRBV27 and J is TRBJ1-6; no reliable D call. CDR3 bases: TGTGCCAGCAGTATCCAACAAGATTCACCCCTCCACTTT. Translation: CASSIQQDSPLHF.